This passage covers 28 T cell receptor beta chains from one sample sequenced in a study of cytomegalovirus exposure and HLA in healthy donors. PCR employed 60 Vbeta and 13 Jbeta primers. Profiling relied on immunoSEQ multiplex PCR, and the TCRdb table lists in-frame clones only, not all of them. Of about 150,000 clones in the sample, about 80% were seen once. Material: PBMCs. These receptors were obtained from a man aged 25-45 years in good health and CMV-seropositive.

V and J are TRBV11-2 and TRBJ2-7, with TRBD2 matching 12 bases. The CDR3 covers 15 residues. J was trimmed by 3 bases and V by 4 bases; bases with no gene match: 4. Germline CDR1 and CDR2: SGHAT and FQNNGV. CDR3 protein: CASSSLAGGLYEQYF. Written as DNA, the CDR3 is TGTGCCAGCAGCTCACTAGCGGGAGGCCTCTACGAGCAGTACTTC.

The rearrangement joins TRBV4-1 to TRBJ2-1; D is uncertain. There are 14 residues in the CDR3. Trimming removed 1 base at V and 8 bases at J, with 12 bases between. Per germline, CDR1 MGHRA and CDR2 YSYEKL. The CDR3 coding sequence is TGCGCCAGCAGCCAAGGTCCTAGTATCGATGAGCAGTTCTTC. Its protein is CASSQGPSIDEQFF.

The rearrangement links TRBV6-5 to TRBJ2-7; 8 positions agree with TRBD1. CDR3 length equals 15 residues. Germline values: CDR1 MNHEY, CDR2 SVGAGI. J was trimmed by 5 bases and V by 4 bases; bases with no gene match: 10. CDR3 in DNA: TGTGCCAGCAGTTTAACCGGGACAGGCGTCAACGAGCAGTACTTC. This sequence encodes CASSLTGTGVNEQYF.

This sequence joins TRBV7-9 and TRBJ2-1, with D tentatively TRBD1 (6 bases). The V gene's germline CDR1 is SEHNR and CDR2 FQNEAQ (reference sequence). This CDR3 has 15 amino acids. The V end was cut by 1 base, the J end by 0 bases, with 7 bases between. CDR3 sequence (DNA): TGTGCCAGCAGCTTAGAAGGGGGCTCCTACAATGAGCAGTTCTTC. Its translation: CASSLEGGSYNEQFF.

The chain carries TRBV6-1 and TRBJ2-1, with D perhaps TRBD2 (6 bases). Germline-derived CDR1 and CDR2 are MNHNS and SASEGT. There are 16 residues in the CDR3. V shed 2 bases and J shed 5 bases, with 16 bases lying between them. The CDR3 DNA sequence: TGTGCCAGCAGTGAAAAGTTTACCGGGAGAGACAATGAGCAGTTCTTC. Protein sequence: CASSEKFTGRDNEQFF.

The chain couples TRBV13 to TRBJ1-3, with 8 bases fitting TRBD1. The ends lost 4 bases at V and 2 bases at J; junction bases unmatched: 7. The germline CDR1 and CDR2 sequences are PRHDT and FYEKMQ (reference sequence). The CDR3 totals 16 residues. The CDR3 is CASSSRTGPTGNTIYF. The CDR3 bases are TGTGCCAGCAGCTCTAGGACAGGGCCTACTGGAAACACCATATATTTT.

This sequence joins TRBV4-2 and TRBJ2-5; D not certain. V lost 2 bases to trimming and J lost 1 base, with 8 bases between them. The germline V gene encodes CDR1 LGHNA and CDR2 YNFKEQ. The CDR3 loop spans 14 amino acids. The CDR3 DNA reads TGTGCCAGCAGCCAAAACCGAGGCCAAGAGACCCAGTACTTC. It codes for CASSQNRGQETQYF.

This clone was observed a few times. The V call is TRBV9, the J call TRBJ2-1, with 9 bases that match TRBD2. This CDR3 has 15 residues. Germline trimming cut 2 bases from V and 3 bases from J; bases unmatched to any gene: 3. Germline V lookup: CDR1 SGDLS, CDR2 YYNGEE. The CDR3 bases are TGTGCCAGCAGCGTCGGGACTAGCAGCTACAATGAGCAGTTCTTC. This gives the protein CASSVGTSSYNEQFF.

This clone occurred once. The chain recombines TRBV5-1 with TRBJ1-5; weak D call: TRBD1 (5 bases). This CDR3 has 15 amino acids. V gave up 5 bases and J gave up 0 bases, with 12 bases separating them. CDR1 and CDR2 (germline): SGHRS, YFSETQ. The CDR3: CASSAGDYSNQPQHF. As DNA, the CDR3 is TGCGCCAGCAGTGCCGGGGACTATAGCAATCAGCCCCAGCATTTT.

V and J are TRBV5-4 and TRBJ1-3; 9 positions match TRBD1. V lost 0 bases and J lost 0; bases outside the gene matches: 7. This CDR3 has 18 amino acids. Germline CDR1 and CDR2: SGHNT and YYREEE (reference sequence). The chain's CDR3 is CASSLASGQGLSGNTIYF. CDR3 DNA sequence: TGTGCCAGCAGCTTGGCCTCCGGACAGGGGCTCTCTGGAAACACCATATATTTT.

This sequence joins TRBV7-6 and TRBJ2-2; unclear D gene. The germline CDR1 and CDR2 sequences are SGHVS and FNYEAQ. Between the trimmed V and J ends, which lost 3 bases and 8 bases, there was a span of 7 bases. There are 12 residues in the CDR3. The CDR3 sequence is CASSFQRGELFF. Written as DNA, the CDR3 is TGTGCCAGCAGCTTCCAACGGGGGGAGCTGTTTTTT.

The chain is built from TRBV27 and TRBJ1-4; D call uncertain. The CDR3 has 15 amino acids. The V end was cut by 5 bases, the J end by 0 bases, with 10 bases between. CDR1 and CDR2 from the germline V gene are MNHEY and SMNVEV (reference sequence). The CDR3 nucleotides read TGTGCCAGCAGTAAATACTCGACAACTAATGAAAAACTGTTTTTT. The encoded protein is CASSKYSTTNEKLFF.

This sequence joins TRBV28 and TRBJ2-7; 8 bases are shared with TRBD2. The germline CDR1 and CDR2 sequences are MDHEN and SYDVKM. The CDR3 contains 16 residues. J gave up 1 base and V 2 bases, and 7 bases lay outside the gene matches. Here the CDR3 reads CASSLGGGLGSYEQYF. The CDR3 DNA reads TGTGCCAGCAGTTTAGGCGGGGGGCTGGGGTCCTACGAGCAGTACTTC. Together with reference TRBV28 and TRBJ2-7, the CDR3 gives the full variable domain: DVKVTQSSRYLVKRTGEKVFLECVQDMDHENMFWYRQDPGLGLRLIYFSYDVKMKEKGDIPEGYSVSREKKERFSLILESASTNQTSMYLCASSLGGGLGSYEQYFGPGTRLTVT.

The chain carries TRBV27 and TRBJ2-5, with TRBD2 as a possible D gene (6 bases). CDR3 length equals 14 residues. In germline, CDR1 is MNHEY, CDR2 SMNVEV (reference sequence). V lost 3 bases and J lost 4, with 12 bases in between. In nucleotides, the CDR3 is TGTGCCAGCAGTTTCATGGGAGGCGGAGAGACCCAGTACTTC. Translation: CASSFMGGGETQYF.

This chain joins TRBV28 and TRBJ2-2, with a possible D match to TRBD1 (5 bases). Trimming pared 3 bases from V and 6 bases from J, leaving 8 bases between. This CDR3 is built from 13 residues. Germline V gene sequence: CDR1 MDHEN, CDR2 SYDVKM. For the CDR3, the DNA is TGTGCCAGCAGTTTTCAGGGCGCCGGGGAGCTGTTTTTT. It yields the protein CASSFQGAGELFF.

About this clone itself: The sample carries other DNA sequences with the same CDR3. The chain is built from TRBV27 and TRBJ2-6; perhaps TRBD1 as D (5 bases). Trimming pared 2 bases from V and 2 bases from J, leaving 19 bases between. The CDR3 spans 19 residues. Germline-derived CDR1 and CDR2 are MNHEY and SMNVEV (reference sequence). The CDR3 DNA reads TGTGCCAGCAGTTTAGCTGGCCAGGGCCAAGGACCTGGGGCCAACGTCCTGACTTTC. This sequence encodes CASSLAGQGQGPGANVLTF. The complete variable domain, with remaining parts taken from reference TRBV27 and TRBJ2-6, reads EAQVTQNPRYLITVTGKKLTVTCSQNMNHEYMSWYRQDPGLGLRQIYYSMNVEVTDKGDVPEGYKVSRKEKRNFPLILESPSPNQTSLYFCASSLAGQGQGPGANVLTFGAGSRLTVL.

The chain combines TRBV25-1 with TRBJ1-1; perhaps TRBD1 as D (5 bases). V was shortened by 8 bases and J by 3 bases, with 16 bases between the two germline ends. There are 14 residues in the CDR3. The germline CDR1 and CDR2 sequences are MGHDK and SYGVNS. For the CDR3, the DNA is TGTGCCAGCTTCCGGGGGACTGGGGACACTGAAGCTTTCTTT. This codes for CASFRGTGDTEAFF.

V is TRBV28 and J is TRBJ2-7; 9 positions match TRBD2. Germline V gene sequence: CDR1 MDHEN, CDR2 SYDVKM. The CDR3 spans 14 residues. V shed 2 bases and J 6 bases; nucleotides not matched to a gene: 5. CDR3 protein: CASSLGGRAREQYF. The CDR3, as DNA: TGTGCCAGCAGTTTAGGCGGGAGGGCCCGCGAGCAGTACTTC.

This clone has just a few counts. The chain couples TRBV5-1 to TRBJ2-1; D is undetermined. The CDR3 is 17 residues long. The V end lost 0 bases, the J end lost 0 bases, and 13 bases lay between the germline ends. Per germline, CDR1 SGHRS and CDR2 YFSETQ. The CDR3 sequence: CASSLAGGLSSYNEQFF. In nucleotides, the CDR3 is TGCGCCAGCAGCTTGGCGGGTGGATTAAGCTCCTACAATGAGCAGTTCTTC.

The chain links TRBV30 to TRBJ2-5; tentative D call: TRBD2 (6 bases). Trimming stripped 4 bases from V and 5 bases from J, with 14 bases between. CDR1 is GTSNPN and CDR2 is SVGIG in the germline V gene (reference sequence). CDR3 size: 13 residues. The CDR3, as DNA: TGTGCCTGGATTCCGACTAGTTCTGAGACCCAGTACTTC. Protein sequence: CAWIPTSSETQYF. The variable domain in full, with the rest retrieved from reference TRBV30 and TRBJ2-5, is SQTIHQWPATLVQPVGSPLSLECTVEGTSNPNLYWYRQAAGRGLQLLFYSVGIGQISSEVPQNLSASRPQDRQFILSSKKLLLSDSGFYLCAWIPTSSETQYFGPGTRLLVL.

The rearrangement links TRBV27 to TRBJ1-5, with D tentatively TRBD1 (5 bases). The CDR3 consists of 15 residues. The V and J ends lost 6 bases and 5 bases respectively, with 17 bases between them. The germline CDR1 and CDR2 sequences are MNHEY and SMNVEV (reference sequence). CDR3 residues: CASSPGTRGDQPQHF. In DNA form, the CDR3 reads TGTGCCAGCAGCCCGGGGACTAGGGGCGATCAGCCCCAGCATTTT.

V is TRBV28 and J is TRBJ2-1; the match to TRBD2 covers 8 bases. This CDR3 comprises 14 residues. V shed 3 bases and J 12 bases; nucleotides not matched to a gene: 10. Germline CDR1 reads MDHEN; CDR2 reads SYDVKM. CDR3 sequence (DNA): TGTGCCAGCAGTTTCCAGCGGGAGAGGTTTCGGCAGTTCTTC. Protein sequence: CASSFQRERFRQFF.

The chain combines TRBV5-1 with TRBJ2-3, with 7 bases that match TRBD1. CDR1 is SGHRS and CDR2 is YFSETQ in the germline V gene. V was clipped by 6 bases and J by 2 bases; unmatched bases: 9. The CDR3 sequence is 15 residues long. CDR3 protein: CASTNPGQPTDTQYF. The CDR3 bases are TGCGCCAGCACAAATCCGGGACAGCCCACAGATACGCAGTATTTT.

This clone was detected only a few times. This chain connects TRBV2 to TRBJ2-2; 11 bases match TRBD1. Germline lookup yields CDR1 SNHLY and CDR2 FYNNEI. The CDR3 consists of 16 residues. V gave up 6 bases and J gave up 5 bases; unmatched junction bases: 8. In DNA form, the CDR3 reads TGTGCCAGCAGCCGCGGACAGGGGGCAAGAACCGGGGAGCTGTTTTTT. Amino acid sequence: CASSRGQGARTGELFF.

The genes are TRBV5-4 and TRBJ2-5, with TRBD1 matching 12 bases. Trimming removed 2 bases from V and 4 bases from J; junction bases left unmatched: 3. The CDR3 runs to 15 residues. The germline V gene has CDR1 SGHNT and CDR2 YYREEE (reference sequence). CDR3 amino acids: CASSLAGQGAETQYF. The CDR3 nucleotides read TGTGCCAGCAGCTTAGCGGGACAGGGGGCAGAGACCCAGTACTTC. The full variable domain, with the rest looked up from reference TRBV5-4 and TRBJ2-5, is ETGVTQSPTHLIKTRGQQVTLRCSSQSGHNTVSWYQQALGQGPQFIFQYYREEENGRGNFPPRFSGLQFPNYSSELNVNALELDDSALYLCASSLAGQGAETQYFGPGTRLLVL.

The chain's CDR3 is CATSGRDRNYEQYF. The CDR3 DNA reads as TGTGCCACCAGCGGACGGGACAGGAATTACGAGCAGTACTTC. J is TRBJ2-7 and V is TRBV15; 8 bases map to TRBD1. V was pared by 5 bases and J by 4 bases, with 7 bases of the junction left unmatched. The CDR3 has 14 residues. CDR1 and CDR2 (germline): LNHNV, YYDKDF (reference sequence).

The chain uses TRBV7-2 and TRBJ1-2; D is unclear. Germline lookup yields CDR1 SGHTA and CDR2 FQGNSA. CDR3 length equals 15 residues. Trimming took 3 bases from V and 5 from J, leaving 16 bases between them. For the CDR3, the DNA is TGTGCCAGCAGCTTTTGGGCGGGTGCAAGTTATGGCTACACCTTC. Protein sequence: CASSFWAGASYGYTF.

The chain employs TRBV18 and TRBJ1-2; 11 bases fit TRBD1. Trimming removed 6 bases from V and 4 bases from J; junction bases left unmatched: 1. Germline CDR1 and CDR2: KGHSH and LQKENI. CDR3 length: 13 amino acids. The CDR3 loop is CASSGQGGYGYTF. CDR3 sequence (DNA): TGTGCCAGCTCGGGACAGGGGGGCTATGGCTACACCTTC.